This TCR beta chain came from a study of monozygotic twins with inflammatory bowel disease. General study results and limits: Relative clonotype sharing with others was diminished in IBD patients versus healthy twins, particularly with disease activity.

Remarks on this clonotype: What it binds is unknown.

CDR1 is LGHNA, CDR2 YNFKEQ, per germline. The CDR3 sequence is 14 residues long. TCR libraries each used about 3,400 ng of total RNA. Template switching incorporated UMIs with a 6-nucleotide sample barcode. TCRdb reprocessed the 5' RACE reads and reports one entry per CDR3 protein, with no DNA. The data show over 35,000 distinct CDR3 sequences, and the top ten clones hold around 5.3%. This chain links TRBV4-2 with TRBJ2-1; TCRdb's D call, TRBD1, is unchecked because there is no DNA. This sequence originates from a human donor with ulcerative colitis or Crohn's disease, or a healthy co-twin of an affected twin (not recorded which). Material: blood. The CDR3 here is CASSRAGDYNEQFF.